This TCR beta chain was observed in a study of OX40 agonist ivuxolimab in advanced cancers. The overall study: The dose-escalation cohort was roughly 84% male, with a mean age of around 54 years, ranging roughly 23 to 79.

The count of this clone is one. The antigen is not known. This CDR3 region has 14 residues. Germline CDR1 and CDR2: SEHNR and FQNEAQ (reference sequence). With 1 base removed from V and 4 bases from J, the gap between germline ends came to 10 bases. Findings and limits, study-wide: Dosing at 0.1 to 3.0 mg/kg was accompanied by clonal expansion of CD4+ and CD8+ blood T cells by week 6.

Profiling relied on immunoSEQ multiplex PCR, and the TCRdb table lists in-frame clones only, not all of them. This table holds tens of thousands of clones, 90% to 95% found once. Specimen: CD4+ or CD8+ T cells sorted from blood, collected in a trial of the OX40 agonist ivuxolimab. The receptor comes from an adult with an advanced solid tumor such as melanoma, head and neck, liver or kidney cancer. The chain couples TRBV7-9 to TRBJ1-1, with D possibly matching TRBD1 (5 bases). In DNA, the CDR3 is TGTGCCAGCAGCTTAGGGACAAGGGGCACTGAAGCTTTCTTT. It yields the protein CASSLGTRGTEAFF.